The present entry profiles one T cell receptor (beta chain) with its context. The target antigen is unknown. The protocol was immunoSEQ multiplex PCR, while the TCRdb copy is restricted to in-frame clones and leaves out a portion. There are over 60,000 clones in the sample; 79% occur only once, and 23% lies in the top ten. The V and J ends lost 3 bases and 3 bases respectively, with 10 bases between them. The CDR3 spans 14 residues. Germline CDR1 and CDR2: SGDLS and YYNGEE. These data originate in a study of T cell responses to AZD1222 COVID-19 vaccine. The study, taken as a whole, reports: Baseline seropositives among AZD1222 recipients totaled only 5 to 7. Two AZD1222 administrations were followed by greater Spike-specific TCR breadth and depth.

The source of this sequence is an adult in good health. The sequences come from peripheral blood, collected on day 0 of MenACWY control vaccination. The genes are TRBV9 and TRBJ2-1; D is possibly TRBD1 (6 bases). CDR3 coding DNA: TGTGCCAGCAGCGGCGGACAGCTCTACAATGAGCAGTTCTTC. Protein sequence: CASSGGQLYNEQFF.